This TCR beta chain was observed in a study of beta chain features in type 1 diabetes. The investigators reverse transcribed all of the isolated RNA, so they sequenced expressed TCRB transcripts. An average of about 3.57 million reads was obtained for naive, central memory and regulatory T cell samples. Measured with immunoSEQ multiplex PCR; TCRdb has only the in-frame clones, and not every one. The data contain around 430,000 clones, 30% of them seen just once; the ten biggest clones take up roughly 0.066%. CDR3 size: 14 residues. V was pared by 4 bases and J by 7 bases, with 15 bases between. The V gene is TRBV5-3, the J gene TRBJ1-5, with D hard to call. TRBV5-3 is an open reading frame whose function is uncertain. The sample consisted of naive CD4+ T cells from blood. The clonotype originates from a man aged 18 to 30 in good health. Here the CDR3 reads CARSKNRVRQPQHF. The CDR3 DNA reads TGTGCCAGAAGCAAGAACCGGGTCAGGCAGCCCCAGCATTTT.